A single TCR beta chain is shown here with its context. This specimen belongs to a study of blood T cell repertoires in COVID-19. Across the study: Both acute and convalescent COVID-19 samples were obtained from the United States, Italy and Spain.

In the authors' methods: Using reference gene primer amplification, nucleated cell counts were estimated. This table comes from immunoSEQ multiplex PCR, and its TCRdb copy is limited to in-frame clones, with some not included. V, J and clone size reflect that table, while D and trimming were determined from the DNA. The sample yields 200,000 to 250,000 clones, around 87% seen once. This receptor was obtained from a woman between 50 and 59 years old with COVID-19, enrolled during active disease. Sample: peripheral blood.

CDR3: CAISESTGLTGELFF. The CDR3 DNA follows: TGTGCCATCAGTGAGTCGACAGGGCTCACCGGGGAGCTGTTTTTT. The gene calls are TRBV10-3 and TRBJ2-2, with TRBD1 identical over 7 bases. V lost 0 bases, J lost 4 bases, and 2 bases stayed unmatched. CDR1 ENHRY and CDR2 SYGVKD come from the germline V gene. There are 15 residues in the CDR3.